The source of this T cell receptor (beta chain) is a study of lymphopenia after photon versus proton radiotherapy (dated by TCRdb to 2018 to 2020). Study-level background: The immunological effects of photon versus proton radiation therapy were compared in patients with gastrointestinal tumors who developed high-grade lymphopenia. The cohort comprised 20 patients with gastrointestinal tumors who received either photon or proton therapy and then developed lymphopenia. The study was designed to characterize how the impact on the immune system differs between the two radiation modalities. Overall study outcomes, separate from this receptor: Proton-treated patients stayed relatively stable during treatment, while photon-treated patients lost naive T cells and TCR diversity and gained effector/memory populations. The survival association was assessed only in patients who died, and the authors presented better survival with proton therapy as a possibility rather than a demonstrated result. After the lymphocyte count nadir, photon-treated repertoires showed oligoclonal expansion, especially of CD8+ Temra cells, which drove the drop in diversity. Across the cohort, an inverse correlation was found between a larger post-nadir drop in TCR diversity and overall survival time among patients who died.

Regarding this clone: The antigen it binds to is not known. No much larger clone exists at a distance of one base, and base qualities are not known.

The method behind the library was the immunoSEQ multiplex PCR assay. Deep sequencing of rearranged TCR beta loci, alongside multiparametric flow cytometry, was used to profile T cell repertoires. TCRdb carries this immuneACCESS record with in-frame sequences only. Its versions omit some clonotypes, under half of them owing to an unresolved V gene in the studies checked, with the rest unexplained. Across this sample there are tens of thousands of clones, with over 75% seen only once. The ten largest clones add up to about 2.2% of the sample. CDR1 and CDR2 were assigned from the germline V gene as KGHSH and LQKENI. Spanning cysteine to phenylalanine, the CDR3 consists of 14 amino acids. Of the read, only the CDR3 DNA is kept; its 42 bases are in frame from base 1. V is reduced by 1 base and J by 4 bases, leaving a spacing of 11 bases between them.

The sequence links TRBV18 to TRBJ2-7, with the D gene not confidently named. The receptor was isolated from a man aged 35 to 55 with gastric cancer. The specimen comprised peripheral blood, sampled from a patient treated with photon-based radiotherapy. Here the CDR3 is given as CASSPRGLGYEQYF. The nucleotide sequence reads as follows: TGTGCCAGCTCACCACGGGGTCTGGGGTACGAGCAGTACTTC.